Given below is one T cell receptor beta chain in context. CDR3 length: 15 amino acids. In germline, CDR1 is MGHRA, CDR2 YSYEKL. After removal of 4 bases from V and 6 bases from J, the junction contained 9 bases not matched to a gene. The data were obtained in a study of blood T cell repertoires in COVID-19. Using immunoSEQ multiplex PCR, the repertoire was profiled, and TCRdb retains in-frame clones only, with some absent. Of 200,000 to 250,000 clones in the sample, 75% to 85% were seen once. The sequenced sample consisted of peripheral blood. V usage is TRBV4-1 and J usage is TRBJ2-1; 7 bases fit TRBD2. The receptor was isolated from a woman older than 75 with COVID-19, enrolled during active disease. The CDR3 DNA reads as TGCGCCAGCAGCCTTCGAGCGGGATGGCGCAATGAGCAGTTCTTC. It codes for CASSLRAGWRNEQFF.